This T cell receptor beta chain came from a study of blood T cell repertoires in COVID-19. Study-level information: T cells, B-cell-depleted T cells, or PBMCs provided the cDNA or gDNA that served as material.

The assay was immunoSEQ multiplex PCR, and TCRdb's table has in-frame clones only and misses some. The sample includes 120,000 to 150,000 clones, roughly four fifths of them seen just once. The source is a human donor in a cohort sampled during active COVID-19. The sample comprised peripheral blood.

The CDR3 region has the DNA TGTGCCACCAGTGATTTAGGGGGGACAGGGGGCACCGGGGAGCTGTTTTTT. This gives the protein CATSDLGGTGGTGELFF. V usage is TRBV24-1 and J usage is TRBJ2-2; 11 bases agree with TRBD1. V shed 1 base, J shed 4 bases, and the junction held 4 bases outside the gene matches. CDR3 length: 17 amino acids. Germline CDR1 reads KGHDR; CDR2 reads SFDVKD.